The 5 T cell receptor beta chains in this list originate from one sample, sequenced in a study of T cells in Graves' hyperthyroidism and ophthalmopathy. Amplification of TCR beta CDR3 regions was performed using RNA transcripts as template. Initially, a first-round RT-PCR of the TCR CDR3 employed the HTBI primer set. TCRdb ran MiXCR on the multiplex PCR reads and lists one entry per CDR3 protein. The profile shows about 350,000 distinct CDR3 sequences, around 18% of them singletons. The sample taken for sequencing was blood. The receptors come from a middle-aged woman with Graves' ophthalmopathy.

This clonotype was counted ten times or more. The CDR3: CASSLESGGVGYTF. CDR3 nucleotides: TGTGCCAGCAGTTTAGAATCAGGGGGAGTAGGCTACACCTTC. The chain carries TRBV12-3 or TRBV12-4 and TRBJ1-2; 7 nucleotides line up with TRBD1. V gave up 1 base and J gave up 8 bases; unmatched junction bases: 7. There are 14 residues in the CDR3.

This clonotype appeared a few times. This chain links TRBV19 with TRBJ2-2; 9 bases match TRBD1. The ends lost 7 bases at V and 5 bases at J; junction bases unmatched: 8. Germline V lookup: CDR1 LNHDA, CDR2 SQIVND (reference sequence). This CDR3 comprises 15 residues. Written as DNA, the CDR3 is TGTGCCAGTACCGCCACAGGGGGCATAACCGGGGAGCTGTTTTTT. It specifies CASTATGGITGELFF.

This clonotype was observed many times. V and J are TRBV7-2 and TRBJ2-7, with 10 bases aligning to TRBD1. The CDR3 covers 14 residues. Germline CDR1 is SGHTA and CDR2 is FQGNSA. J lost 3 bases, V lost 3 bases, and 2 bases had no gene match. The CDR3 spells CASSLTGGVYEQYF. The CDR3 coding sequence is TGTGCCAGCAGCTTGACAGGGGGCGTCTACGAGCAGTACTTC.

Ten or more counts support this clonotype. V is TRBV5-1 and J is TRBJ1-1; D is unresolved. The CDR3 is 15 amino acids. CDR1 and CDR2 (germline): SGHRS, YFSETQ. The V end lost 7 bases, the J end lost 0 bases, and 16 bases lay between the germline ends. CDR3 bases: TGCGCCAGCGTTCCCATCCCCGGATTGAACACTGAAGCTTTCTTT. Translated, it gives CASVPIPGLNTEAFF.

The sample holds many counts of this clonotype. The CDR3 region is CASSYGLAGLGKETQYF. DNA of the CDR3: TGTGCCAGCAGTTACGGACTAGCGGGATTGGGGAAAGAGACCCAGTACTTC. V is TRBV6-5 and J is TRBJ2-5; 12 bases are shared with TRBD2. With V trimmed by 2 bases and J by 3 bases, 7 bases remained unmatched. The CDR3 totals 17 residues. Germline loops: CDR1 MNHEY, CDR2 SVGAGI.